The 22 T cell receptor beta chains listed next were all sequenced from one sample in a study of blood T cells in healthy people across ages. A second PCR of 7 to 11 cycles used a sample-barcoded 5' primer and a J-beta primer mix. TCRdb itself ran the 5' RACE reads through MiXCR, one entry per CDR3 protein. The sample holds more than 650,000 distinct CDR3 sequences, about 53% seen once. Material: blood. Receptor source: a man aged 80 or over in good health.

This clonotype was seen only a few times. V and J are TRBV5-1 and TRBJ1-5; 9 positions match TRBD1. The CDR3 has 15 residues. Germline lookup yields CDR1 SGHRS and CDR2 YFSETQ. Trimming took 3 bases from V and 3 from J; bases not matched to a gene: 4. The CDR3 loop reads CASSSGQGPNQPQHF. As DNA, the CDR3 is TGCGCCAGCAGCTCCGGACAGGGGCCCAATCAGCCCCAGCATTTT.

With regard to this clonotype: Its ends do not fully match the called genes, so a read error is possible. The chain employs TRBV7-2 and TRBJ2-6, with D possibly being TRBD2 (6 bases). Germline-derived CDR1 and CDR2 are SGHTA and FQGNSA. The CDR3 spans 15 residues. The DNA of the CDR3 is TGTGCCAGCAGCTATAGTCGGCGCGGGGCCAACATCCTGACTTTC. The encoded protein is CASSYSRRGANILTF.

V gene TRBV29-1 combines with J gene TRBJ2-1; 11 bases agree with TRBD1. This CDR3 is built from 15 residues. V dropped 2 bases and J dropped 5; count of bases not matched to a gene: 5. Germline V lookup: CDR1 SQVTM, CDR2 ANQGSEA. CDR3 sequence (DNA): TGCAGCGTTGAATCCGGACAGGGGGCTAACAATGAGCAGTTCTTC. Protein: CSVESGQGANNEQFF.

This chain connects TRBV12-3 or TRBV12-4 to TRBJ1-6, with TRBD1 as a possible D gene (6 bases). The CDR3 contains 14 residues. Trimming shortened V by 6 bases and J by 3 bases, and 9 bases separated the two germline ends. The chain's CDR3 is CASSRTDYNSPLHF. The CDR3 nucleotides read TGTGCCAGCAGCCGGACAGACTATAATTCACCCCTCCACTTT.

The CDR3, as DNA: TGTGCCAGCAGCCTCCGCGGGAGCGATGAGCAGTTCTTC. Protein: CASSLRGSDEQFF. V and J are TRBV3-1 and TRBJ2-1, with 7 bases that match TRBD2. The CDR3 contains 13 residues. Looked up from germline, CDR1 is LGHDT and CDR2 is YNNKEL (reference sequence). J gave up 8 bases and V 4 bases, and 5 bases lay outside the gene matches.

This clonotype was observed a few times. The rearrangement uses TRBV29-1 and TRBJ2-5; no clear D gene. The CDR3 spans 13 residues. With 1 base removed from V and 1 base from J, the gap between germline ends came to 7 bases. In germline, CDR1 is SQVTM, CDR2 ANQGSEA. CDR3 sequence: CSVEAESQETQYF. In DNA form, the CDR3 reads TGCAGCGTTGAAGCAGAGTCCCAAGAGACCCAGTACTTC.

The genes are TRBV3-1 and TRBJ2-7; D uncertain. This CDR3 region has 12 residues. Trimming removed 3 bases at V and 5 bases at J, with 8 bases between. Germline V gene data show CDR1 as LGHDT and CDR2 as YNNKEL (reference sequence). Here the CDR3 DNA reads TGTGCCAGCAGCCAGCCCCCGAACGAGCAGTACTTC. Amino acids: CASSQPPNEQYF.

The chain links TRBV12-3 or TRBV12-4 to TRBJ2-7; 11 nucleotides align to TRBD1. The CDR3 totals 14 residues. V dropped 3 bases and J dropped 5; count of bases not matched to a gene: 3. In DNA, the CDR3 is TGTGCCAGCAGTTTTGTGGGACAGGGGGACGAGCAGTACTTC. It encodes CASSFVGQGDEQYF.

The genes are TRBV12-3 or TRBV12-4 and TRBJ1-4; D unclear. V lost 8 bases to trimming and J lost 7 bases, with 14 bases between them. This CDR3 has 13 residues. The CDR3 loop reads CASSALEVEKLFF. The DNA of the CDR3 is TGTGCCAGCTCCGCACTGGAGGTTGAAAAACTGTTTTTT.

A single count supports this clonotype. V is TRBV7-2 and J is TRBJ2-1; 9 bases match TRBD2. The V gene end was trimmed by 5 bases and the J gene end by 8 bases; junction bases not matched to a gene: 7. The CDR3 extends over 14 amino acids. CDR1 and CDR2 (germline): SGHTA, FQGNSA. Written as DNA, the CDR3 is TGTGCCAGCAGCGTCTCGACTAGCGGAGATGAGCAGTTCTTC. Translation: CASSVSTSGDEQFF.

CDR3: CSAVGTSGRGNEQFF. CDR3 bases: TGCAGTGCAGTGGGGACTAGCGGGAGGGGCAATGAGCAGTTCTTC. V and J are TRBV20-1 and TRBJ2-1; TRBD2 matches 16 bases. This CDR3 is built from 15 residues. With 6 bases clipped from V and 6 bases from J, the junction kept 5 bases outside the gene matches. Germline V gene data show CDR1 as DFQATT and CDR2 as SNEGSKA (reference sequence).

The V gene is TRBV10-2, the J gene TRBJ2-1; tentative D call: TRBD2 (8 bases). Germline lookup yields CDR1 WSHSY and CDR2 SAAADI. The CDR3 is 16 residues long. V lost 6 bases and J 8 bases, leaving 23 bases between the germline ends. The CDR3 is CASRTTSGLGGDEQFF. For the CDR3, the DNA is TGCGCCAGCAGAACTACTTCGGGACTAGGGGGCGATGAGCAGTTCTTC.

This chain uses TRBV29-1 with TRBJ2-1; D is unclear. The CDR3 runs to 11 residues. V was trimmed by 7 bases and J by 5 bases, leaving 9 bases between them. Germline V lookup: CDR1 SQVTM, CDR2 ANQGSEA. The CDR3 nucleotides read TGCAGCGCTAGGATACACAATGAGCAGTTCTTC. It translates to CSARIHNEQFF.

The CDR3 reads CASSARTSGSFRKTQYF. The CDR3 bases are TGTGCCAGCAGTGCTCGGACTAGCGGGAGTTTTCGTAAGACCCAGTACTTC. V usage is TRBV6-2 or TRBV6-3 and J usage is TRBJ2-5; 13 bases align to TRBD2. The CDR3 contains 17 residues. With V trimmed by 5 bases and J by 6 bases, 12 bases remained unmatched. Germline V CDR1 and CDR2: MNHEY, SVGEGT.

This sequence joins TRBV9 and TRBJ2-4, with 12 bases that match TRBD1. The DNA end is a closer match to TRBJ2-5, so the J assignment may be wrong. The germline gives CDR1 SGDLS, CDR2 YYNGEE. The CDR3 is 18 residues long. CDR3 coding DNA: TGTGCCAGCAGCGGCCAGAGCGGGACAGGGGGCGTTCAAGAGACCCAGTACTTC. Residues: CASSGQSGTGGVQETQYF.

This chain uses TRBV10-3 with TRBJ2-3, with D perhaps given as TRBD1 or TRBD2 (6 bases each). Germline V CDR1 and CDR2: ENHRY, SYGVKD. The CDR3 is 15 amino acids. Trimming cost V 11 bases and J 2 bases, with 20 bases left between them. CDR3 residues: CASGEAQPSTDTQYF. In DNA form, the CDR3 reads TGTGCCTCAGGGGAGGCGCAGCCCTCCACAGATACGCAGTATTTT.

Here the CDR3 reads CASSLSQTLLAGYSGANVLTF. The CDR3 nucleotides are TGTGCCAGCAGCTTAAGCCAAACCTTACTAGCGGGATACTCTGGGGCCAACGTCCTGACTTTC. This sequence joins TRBV11-3 and TRBJ2-6, with TRBD2 matching 10 bases. Trimming at V came to 2 bases and at J to 0 bases, leaving 13 bases not matched to a gene. From germline, CDR1 is SGHNT and CDR2 YENEEA. This CDR3 has 21 residues.

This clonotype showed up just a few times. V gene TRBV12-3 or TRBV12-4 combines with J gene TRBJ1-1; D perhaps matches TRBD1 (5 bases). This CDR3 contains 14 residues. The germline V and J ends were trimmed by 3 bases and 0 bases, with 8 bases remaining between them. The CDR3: CASSLTVMNTEAFF. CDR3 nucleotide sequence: TGTGCCAGCAGTTTGACAGTGATGAACACTGAAGCTTTCTTT.

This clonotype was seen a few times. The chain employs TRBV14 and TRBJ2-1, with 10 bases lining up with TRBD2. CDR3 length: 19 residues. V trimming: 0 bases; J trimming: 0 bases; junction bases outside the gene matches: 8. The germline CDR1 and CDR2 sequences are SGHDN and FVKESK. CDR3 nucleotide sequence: TGTGCCAGCAGCCAAGATTGGACTAGCGGTAAAAGCTCCTACAATGAGCAGTTCTTC. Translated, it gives CASSQDWTSGKSSYNEQFF.

The CDR3 nucleotides read TGTGCCAGCAGCCAAGTTACGGGAGCCGTCTACAATGAGCAGTTCTTC. Translated, it gives CASSQVTGAVYNEQFF. The V gene is TRBV4-2, the J gene TRBJ2-1, with TRBD2 as a possible D gene (6 bases). Trimming removed 1 base at V and 3 bases at J, with 13 bases between. Per the germline V gene, CDR1 is LGHNA and CDR2 is YNFKEQ. CDR3 length: 16 amino acids.

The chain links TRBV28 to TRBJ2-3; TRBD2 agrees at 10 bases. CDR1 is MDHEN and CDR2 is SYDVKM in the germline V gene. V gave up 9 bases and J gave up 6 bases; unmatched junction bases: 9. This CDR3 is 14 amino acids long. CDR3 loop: CASRVSGRVDTQYF. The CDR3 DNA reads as TGTGCCAGTAGAGTAAGCGGGAGGGTTGATACGCAGTATTTT.

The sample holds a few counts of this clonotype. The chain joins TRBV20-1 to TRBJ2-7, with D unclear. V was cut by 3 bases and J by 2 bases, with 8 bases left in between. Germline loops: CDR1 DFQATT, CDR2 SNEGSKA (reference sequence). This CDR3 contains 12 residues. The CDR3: CSARGPTYEQYF. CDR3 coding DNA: TGCAGTGCTAGGGGCCCCACCTACGAGCAGTACTTC.